This TCR beta chain is from a study of blood T cell repertoires in COVID-19. This clone was counted a single time. As handled by the study authors: Reference gene primer amplification yielded estimated nucleated cell counts. Some clones are missing from TCRdb's copy, which holds only in-frame ones; the method was immunoSEQ multiplex PCR. V and J calls and clone size are those listed in that table; D and trimming were worked out from the DNA. Of roughly 230,000 clones detected, 65% to 85% appear once; the ten largest clones hold approximately 8%. With 5 bases clipped from V and 6 bases from J, the junction kept 9 bases outside the gene matches. The CDR3 has 15 amino acids. Germline assignment: CDR1 SGHVS and CDR2 FQNEAQ.

The chain is built from TRBV7-8 and TRBJ1-5; 8 bases are shared with TRBD1. Sequenced: peripheral blood. This TCR was recovered from a woman of 80 years or more with acute or convalescent COVID-19. The DNA for the CDR3 is TGTGCCAGCAGCCCTAGGAGCAGGGGGCTTCAGCCCCAGCATTTT. As protein: CASSPRSRGLQPQHF.